This T cell receptor beta chain was identified in a study of T cells in Graves' hyperthyroidism and ophthalmopathy. Background on the study: Any treatment followed the collection of peripheral blood at initial diagnosis.

With duration under 3 months, ophthalmopathy was active: Clinical Activity Score at least 3, NOSPECS at least 4. This clonotype was counted ten times or more. Trimming pared 4 bases from V and 0 bases from J, leaving 16 bases between. The CDR3 runs 17 residues. Germline CDR1 MNHEY, CDR2 SMNVEV (reference sequence). Amplified regions were TCR beta CDR3 sequences from RNA transcripts. Initially, a first-round RT-PCR of the TCR CDR3 employed the HTBI primer set. TCRdb fed the multiplex PCR reads into MiXCR, producing one record per CDR3 protein. The table includes more than 300,000 distinct CDR3 sequences, around 15% detected once.

The sequenced material came from blood. The source of this sequence is a woman in her 30s with Graves' ophthalmopathy. The gene calls are TRBV27 and TRBJ1-5, with D possibly TRBD1 on 6 matching bases. The CDR3 nucleotides read TGTGCCAGCAGTTGGGGCGGGGGGGCTCGTAGCAATCAGCCCCAGCATTTT. Protein: CASSWGGGARSNQPQHF.